A selection of T cell receptor beta chains follows, all from one sample in a study of control samples from healthy donors and cancer patients. Assay: immunoSEQ multiplex PCR; the TCRdb copy retains only in-frame clones and omits some. The data hold 100,000 to 150,000 clones, with about 90% observed a single time. Source material: blood. These receptors all stem from a man aged 18 to 29 in good health. Each CDR3 is given with its conserved first and last residue.

len: 14
v_gene: TRBV19
CDR3aa: CASSRGPLNQPQHF

len: 14
v_gene: TRBV13
CDR3aa: CASSATGGREKLFF

len: 15
v_gene: TRBV21-1
CDR3aa: CASSIPRLWANVLTF

len: 14
v_gene: TRBV7-9
CDR3aa: CASSLFDSGHEQYF

len: 15
v_gene: TRBV5-1
CDR3aa: CASSLGQGTYYEQYF

len: 14
v_gene: TRBV9
CDR3aa: CASSAVSSGNTIYF

len: 17
v_gene: TRBV28
CDR3aa: CASPPQTGSYHGTEAFF

len: 17
v_gene: TRBV30
CDR3aa: CAWSVRVGTGVGYEQYF

len: 14
v_gene: TRBV7-2
CDR3aa: CASSFPSGANVLTF

len: 15
v_gene: TRBV18
CDR3aa: CASSRLRGNTDTQYF

len: 13
v_gene: TRBV5-4
CDR3aa: CATRDSNSYEQYF

len: 16
v_gene: TRBV5-1
CDR3aa: CASSLNWLTGNTEAFF

len: 13
v_gene: TRBV9
CDR3aa: CASNPGGRVGYTF

len: 14
v_gene: TRBV5-1
CDR3aa: CASSSRGDPYEQYF

len: 14
v_gene: TRBV5-1
CDR3aa: CASSLFKGSETQYF

len: 14
v_gene: TRBV4-1
CDR3aa: CASSQEITGEKLFF

len: 13
v_gene: TRBV20-1
CDR3aa: CSASDSAYYEQYF

len: 13
v_gene: TRBV18
CDR3aa: CASSPSGSYEQYF

len: 14
v_gene: TRBV27
CDR3aa: CASRLTGGLDTQYF

len: 12
v_gene: TRBV21-1
CDR3aa: CASPGGQETQYF

len: 15
v_gene: TRBV7-9
CDR3aa: CASSNLAGDLYGYTF

len: 12
v_gene: TRBV10-3
CDR3aa: CAVQPNTGELFF

len: 17
v_gene: TRBV7-8
CDR3aa: CASSSDPLGSGANVLTF

len: 13
v_gene: TRBV18
CDR3aa: CASSPPVGNEQFF

len: 12
v_gene: TRBV2
CDR3aa: CASSGDRPEAFF

len: 17
v_gene: TRBV5-1
CDR3aa: CASSLGLAGVSYNEQFF

len: 16
v_gene: TRBV6-5
CDR3aa: CASSWDRKVTNTEAFF

len: 15
v_gene: TRBV19
CDR3aa: CASSPGQVIAEKLFF

len: 15
v_gene: TRBV6-5
CDR3aa: CASSPRKPNTGELFF

len: 11
v_gene: TRBV30
CDR3aa: CAWSPDNEQFF

len: 14
v_gene: TRBV6-5
CDR3aa: CASSLTSGTDTQYF

len: 13
v_gene: TRBV7-3
CDR3aa: CASSAGRTNEQFF

len: 16
v_gene: TRBV4-1
CDR3aa: CASSQDRQGLRWEQYF

len: 14
v_gene: TRBV13
CDR3aa: CASSSWTSSETQYF

len: 14
v_gene: TRBV27
CDR3aa: CASRAGRLSYEQYF